This TCR beta chain was sequenced for a study of beta chain features in type 1 diabetes. This clone was counted only a few times. The antigen is not known. TCRB transcripts that were expressed got sequenced, as all of the isolated RNA had been reverse transcribed. Assay used: immunoSEQ multiplex PCR; TCRdb lists only in-frame clones, some missing. The sample includes some 900,000 clones, about a sixth of them seen just once. Study-level findings and limits: An over-representation of cells with high TCR expression could result from cDNA sequencing.

With V trimmed by 0 bases and J by 13 bases, 11 bases remained unmatched. Germline CDR1 LGHNA, CDR2 YSLEER. This CDR3 region has 15 residues. The J gene is TRBJ2-1, the V gene TRBV4-3, with 8 positions matching TRBD2. Sequences were obtained from naive CD4+ T cells from blood. This TCR was sampled from a woman in her late teens or twenties in good health. The CDR3: CASSQDFLGGRTQFF. As DNA, the CDR3 is TGCGCCAGCAGCCAAGATTTCTTGGGCGGGAGGACCCAGTTCTTC.